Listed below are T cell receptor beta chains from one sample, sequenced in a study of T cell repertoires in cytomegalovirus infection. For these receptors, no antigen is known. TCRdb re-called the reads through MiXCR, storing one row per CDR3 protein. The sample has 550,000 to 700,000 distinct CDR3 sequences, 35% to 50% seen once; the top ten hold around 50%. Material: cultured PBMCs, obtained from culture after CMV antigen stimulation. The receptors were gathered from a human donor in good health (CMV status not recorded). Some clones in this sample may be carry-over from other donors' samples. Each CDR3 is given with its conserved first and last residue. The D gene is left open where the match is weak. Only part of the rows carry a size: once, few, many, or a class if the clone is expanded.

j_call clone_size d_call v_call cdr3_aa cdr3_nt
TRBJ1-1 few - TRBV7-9 CASSSGGVGTEAFF TGTGCCAGCAGTTCTGGCGGGGTAGGCACTGAAGCTTTCTTT
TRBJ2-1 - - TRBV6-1 CASSEAGWSSYNEQFF TGTGCCAGCAGTGAAGCAGGGTGGTCGTCCTACAATGAGCAGTTCTTC
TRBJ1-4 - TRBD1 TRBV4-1 CASSQPGQGNEKLFF TGCGCCAGCAGCCAACCGGGACAGGGTAATGAAAAACTGTTTTTT
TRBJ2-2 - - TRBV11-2 CASSSLVNTGELFF TGTGCCAGCAGCTCATTGGTGAACACCGGGGAGCTGTTTTTT
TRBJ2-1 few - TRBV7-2 CASTDIRQRNEQFF TGTGCCAGCACCGACATCCGTCAGAGGAATGAGCAGTTCTTC
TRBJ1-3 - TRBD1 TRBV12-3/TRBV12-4 CASSGGRGPGNTIYF TGTGCCAGCAGTGGGGGGAGGGGGCCGGGAAACACCATATATTTT
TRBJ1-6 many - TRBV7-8 CASSLAIGTVNSPLHF TGTGCCAGCAGCTTAGCGATCGGGACGGTTAATTCACCCCTCCACTTT
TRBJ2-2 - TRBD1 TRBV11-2 CASSVTGVNTGELFF TGTGCCAGCAGCGTCACAGGGGTGAACACCGGGGAGCTGTTTTTT
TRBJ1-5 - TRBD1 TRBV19 CASSPRTGLVQPQHF TGTGCCAGTAGTCCACGGACAGGGCTGGTTCAGCCCCAGCATTTT
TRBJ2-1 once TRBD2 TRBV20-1 CSARGTSGGAYNEQFF TGCAGTGCTAGAGGGACTAGCGGGGGGGCATACAATGAGCAGTTCTTC
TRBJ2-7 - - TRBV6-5 CASRSQPAADEQYF TGTGCCAGCAGAAGCCAGCCTGCGGCGGACGAGCAGTACTTC
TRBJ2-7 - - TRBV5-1 CASRQESSTYEQYF TGCGCCAGCAGGCAGGAGTCCTCCACCTACGAGCAGTACTTC
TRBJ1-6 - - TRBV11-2 CASSPDSANSPLHF TGTGCCAGCAGCCCCGACAGTGCTAATTCACCCCTCCACTTT
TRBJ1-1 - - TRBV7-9 CASSLSQTGEAFF TGTGCCAGCAGCCTAAGCCAGACAGGTGAAGCTTTCTTT
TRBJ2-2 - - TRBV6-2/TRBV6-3 CASSNFVSGELFF TGTGCCAGCAGTAACTTTGTGTCCGGGGAGCTGTTTTTT
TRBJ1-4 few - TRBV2 CASSGQGGEKLFF TGTGCCAGCAGCGGGCAGGGAGGCGAAAAACTGTTTTTT
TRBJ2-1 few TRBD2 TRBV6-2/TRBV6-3 CASGRAGAGEQFF TGTGCCAGTGGAAGGGCGGGAGCGGGTGAGCAGTTCTTC
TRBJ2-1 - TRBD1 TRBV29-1 CSVAAGGPYNEQFF TGCAGCGTTGCCGCAGGGGGCCCCTACAATGAGCAGTTCTTC
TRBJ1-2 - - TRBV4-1 CASSFIQGRVGYTF TGCGCCAGCAGCTTCATACAGGGCCGGGTTGGCTACACCTTC
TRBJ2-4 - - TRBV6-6 CASSPGILGAKNIQYF TGTGCCAGCAGTCCTGGTATCCTCGGGGCCAAAAACATTCAGTACTTC
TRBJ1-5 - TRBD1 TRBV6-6 CASSYSGGQGPVGSNQPQHF TGTGCCAGCAGTTACTCGGGGGGACAGGGACCTGTTGGGAGCAATCAGCCCCAGCATTTT
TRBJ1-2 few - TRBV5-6 CASSRLGGGYTF TGTGCCAGCAGCCGCCTCGGGGGTGGCTACACCTTC